The rows below give T cell receptor beta chains drawn from one sample of a study of blood T cell repertoires in COVID-19. This table comes from immunoSEQ multiplex PCR, and its TCRdb copy is limited to in-frame clones, with some not included. The profile shows roughly 200,000 clones, about 80% of them singletons. Sequences were obtained from peripheral blood. The receptor set was obtained from a woman aged 45-65 years with active or convalescent COVID-19. Each CDR3 is given with its conserved first and last residue. The order of the fields is V gene, J gene, CDR3 protein.

>TRBV7-2|TRBJ2-1
CASSLELQRGGSEQFF
>TRBV30|TRBJ1-2
CAWFQGINNYGYTF
>TRBV29-1|TRBJ1-6
CSVAFSDNSPLHF
>TRBV10-3|TRBJ1-4
CAISAGLNEKLFF
>TRBV14|TRBJ2-3
CASSSRPPGGTDTQYF
>TRBV19|TRBJ1-2
CASTPGQGIYGYTF
>TRBV5-6|TRBJ2-1
CASSLLFSRHLYNEQFF
>TRBV30|TRBJ1-3
CAWVARTGNTIYF
>TRBV19|TRBJ1-2
CASSPQGVDYGYTF
>TRBV3-1/TRBV3-2|TRBJ1-1
CASSQTGRDEAFF
>TRBV7-9|TRBJ1-6
CASSLWTGENSPLHF
>TRBV20-1|TRBJ2-1
CSASKPSGGNEQFF
>TRBV6-1|TRBJ1-2
CASSEARANYGYTF
>TRBV27|TRBJ1-2
CASRGEEGGGYTF
>TRBV2|TRBJ1-3
CASSELQSFSGNTIYF
>TRBV9|TRBJ1-2
CASSVGSGQGVLYGYTF
>TRBV5-1|TRBJ2-5
CASSSSRVEETQYF
>TRBV5-1|TRBJ2-5
CASSPFQETQYF
>TRBV19|TRBJ2-1
CASSLLAGGSDEQFF
>TRBV7-2|TRBJ2-4
CASSLNLRSGVVGIQYF
>TRBV7-9|TRBJ2-5
CASSSTGGQETQYF
>TRBV5-1|TRBJ2-1
CASSSRTSGGPRDEQFF
>TRBV5-4|TRBJ2-1
CASSLGIASLSYNEQFF
>TRBV7-2|TRBJ1-1
CASILQNLNTEAFF
>TRBV6-2/TRBV6-3|TRBJ1-2
CASSPPGLGPYGYTF
>TRBV28|TRBJ1-2
CASSSTSLTGIYGYTF
>TRBV6-5|TRBJ2-7
CASSTGQKGVYEQYF
>TRBV6-2/TRBV6-3|TRBJ1-4
CASTPNLQGAGREKLFF
>TRBV19|TRBJ1-2
CASRTGREGGYTF
>TRBV2|TRBJ1-5
CASSATGGEQPQHF
>TRBV15|TRBJ1-4
CATSRDRQGTNEKLFF
>TRBV29-1|TRBJ2-3
CSVEGSVQGIRYF
>TRBV11-2|TRBJ1-1
CASSLTGAGTEAFF
>TRBV7-2|TRBJ2-1
CASSSDGLYNEQFF
>TRBV6-5|TRBJ1-5
CASSSGQANNQPQHF